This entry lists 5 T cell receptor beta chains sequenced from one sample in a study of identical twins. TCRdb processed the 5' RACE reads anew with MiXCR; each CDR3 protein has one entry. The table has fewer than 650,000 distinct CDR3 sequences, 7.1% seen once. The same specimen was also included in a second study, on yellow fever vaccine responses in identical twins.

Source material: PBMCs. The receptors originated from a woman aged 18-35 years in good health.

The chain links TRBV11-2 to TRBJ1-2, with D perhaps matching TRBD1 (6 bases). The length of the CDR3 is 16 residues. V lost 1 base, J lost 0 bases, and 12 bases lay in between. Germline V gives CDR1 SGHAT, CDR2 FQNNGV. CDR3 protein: CASSLARDTSNYGYTF. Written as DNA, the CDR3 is TGTGCCAGCAGCTTAGCCCGGGACACTTCTAACTATGGCTACACCTTC.

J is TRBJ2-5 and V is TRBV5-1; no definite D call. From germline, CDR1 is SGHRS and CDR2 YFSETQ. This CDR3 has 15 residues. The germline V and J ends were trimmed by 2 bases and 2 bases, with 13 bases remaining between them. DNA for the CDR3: TGCGCCAGCAGCTTAGAGGACCCAGTACAAGAGACCCAGTACTTC. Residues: CASSLEDPVQETQYF.

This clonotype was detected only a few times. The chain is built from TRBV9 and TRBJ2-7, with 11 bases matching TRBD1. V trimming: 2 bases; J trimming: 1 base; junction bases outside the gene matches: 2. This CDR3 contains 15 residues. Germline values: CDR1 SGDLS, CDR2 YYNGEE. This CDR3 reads CASSVRDRGSYEQYF. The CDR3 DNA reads TGTGCCAGCAGCGTCCGGGACAGGGGGTCCTACGAGCAGTACTTC. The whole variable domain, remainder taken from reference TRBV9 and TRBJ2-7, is DSGVTQTPKHLITATGQRVTLRCSPRSGDLSVYWYQQSLDQGLQFLIQYYNGEERAKGNILERFSAQQFPDLHSELNLSSLELGDSALYFCASSVRDRGSYEQYFGPGTRLTVT.

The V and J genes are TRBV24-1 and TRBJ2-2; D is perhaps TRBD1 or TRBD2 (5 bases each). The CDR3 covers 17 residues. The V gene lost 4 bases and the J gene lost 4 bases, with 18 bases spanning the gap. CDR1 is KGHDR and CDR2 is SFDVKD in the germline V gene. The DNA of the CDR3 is TGTGCCACCAGTGACCCAGATCCCGGGACCACCACCGGGGAGCTGTTTTTT. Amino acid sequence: CATSDPDPGTTTGELFF.

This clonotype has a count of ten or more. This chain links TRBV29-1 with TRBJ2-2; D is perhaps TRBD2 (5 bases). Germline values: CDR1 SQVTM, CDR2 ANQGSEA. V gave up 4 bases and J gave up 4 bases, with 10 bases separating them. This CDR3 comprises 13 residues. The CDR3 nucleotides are TGCAGCGTTGGTGAGGGAACCACCGGGGAGCTGTTTTTT. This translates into CSVGEGTTGELFF.